This TCR beta chain was sequenced for a study of shared clonotypes between healthy human individuals. The overall study: Each donor contributed plates that comprised three CD4 naive, three CD4 memory, two CD8 naive and one CD8 memory.

V was trimmed by 3 bases and J by 8 bases, leaving 11 bases between them. The CDR3 is made up of 13 amino acids. Germline CDR1 SEHNR, CDR2 FQNEAQ (reference sequence). Around 200 ng DNA, tens of thousands of T cell genomes, went into each sorted-subset replicate PCR. Clones were sequenced by immunoSEQ multiplex PCR, and TCRdb holds only the in-frame ones, with some missing. The top ten hold roughly 0.55% of the sample, which has over a million clones, approximately 78% seen once. The TCR sequence derives from a man between 18 and 35 years old in good health. Some clones in this sample may be carry-over from other donors' samples. Sequenced sample: memory CD4+ T cells from PBMCs. This sample's subset: CD45RA-negative fraction. The chain recombines TRBV7-9 with TRBJ2-1, with D perhaps matching TRBD1 (6 bases). The CDR3 bases are TGTGCCAGCAGCTTTGGGGGCGGTGATGAGCAGTTCTTC. Protein product: CASSFGGGDEQFF.